The entry that follows covers one T cell receptor beta chain sequence. Its specific antigen is unknown. No much larger clonotype is one base removed from it; base qualities were not supplied. The CDR1 and CDR2 encoded by the germline V gene are SGHTA and FQGTGA. Relative to germline, V is 2 bases shorter and J is 2 bases shorter, with 6 bases between their ends. Spanning cysteine to phenylalanine, the CDR3 consists of 14 amino acids. Here the CDR3 DNA is all that survives: 42 bases in frame from base 1. The cohort comprised under 700 healthy bone marrow donors. Cohort members were all nominally healthy when sampled, although unrecorded immune exposures were likely present. The donor tested CMV seronegative and was one of the 352 seronegative cohort members. A peripheral blood sample was collected from each donor, and TCR beta sequencing was performed on peripheral blood mononuclear cells. The Qiagen DNeasy Blood Extraction Kit was used to extract genomic DNA from the blood cell samples.

Library preparation used the immunoSEQ multiplex PCR assay. The multiplex PCR relied on a mix of 60 forward primers for TCR Vbeta segments and 13 reverse primers for TCR Jbeta segments. Amplification of the CDR3 region of rearranged TCR beta genes was performed with a multiplex PCR assay on genomic DNA. The Illumina HiSeq System was used to sequence the amplified TCR beta libraries as 87-base-pair reads. For the original study's pipeline: A later analysis counted about 82 million unique TCR beta chains across the 500 to 850 repertoires, and some 12 million of these chains were shared by at least two donors. To remove PCR and sequencing errors, raw reads were error-corrected and collapsed into unique sequences using a nearest-neighbor algorithm that merged closely related sequences. To assign V, D and J gene segments, CDR3 sequences were aligned to IMGT reference sequences. For a sequence to be retained, a match of at least six nucleotides was required to both a V gene segment and a J gene segment. Rearrangements were classified as productive when the CDR3 lacked stop codons and remained in frame with V and J, and all other rearrangements were classified as non-productive. Following IMGT convention, CDR3 was defined as the stretch from the second conserved V-encoded cysteine up to the conserved J-encoded phenylalanine. In an earlier analysis of around 540 of the donors, sequences lacking an unambiguous match to a single V gene segment were excluded. An earlier analysis of 587 of the donors called V segments functional above 56.7% productive rearrangements and segregating when the between-donor standard deviation exceeded 5%. A statistical classification framework was built for diagnosing cytomegalovirus status from the catalog of TCR beta chain sequences. In a later analysis, TCR nucleotide sequences were compared against IMGT/GENE-DB human TR gene sequences so that V and J genes could be assigned. In a later analysis, CDR3 sequences and most-parsimonious VDJ recombination scenarios were assigned using the TCRdist pipeline. In a later analysis, each TCR beta chain was defined by its CDR3 amino acid sequence together with its V-gene family, and reads without a unique V-gene family were excluded. In a later analysis, fewer than 650 highly shared, low-generation-probability nucleotide sequences were removed to address suspected cross-contamination and a sequencing artifact. A later analysis calculated a clonal expansion index for each public chain from normalized within-repertoire ranks of inferred template counts. Generation probabilities in a later analysis came from a VDJ recombination model fitted to out-of-frame rearrangements, and those results were checked against IGoR. In a later analysis, hypergeometric tests were used to score TCR-TCR, TCR-HLA and TCR-CMV co-occurrence, with a repertoire-size bias correction applied to TCR pairs. A later analysis estimated false discovery rates by permuting HLA or CMV assignments 20 times. In a later analysis, co-occurring TCRs were grouped using DBSCAN, with TCRdist sequence similarity added in when clustering inside HLA-allele-positive subsets. Repertoires with fewer than 30,000 or more than 120,000 public chains were left out of co-occurrence clustering, as were about 5 repertoires with anomalous nucleotide sharing. TCRdb provides this immuneACCESS table in a form limited to in-frame rearrangements. Some clones are lacking; in checked studies, under half of them reflect an unresolved V gene, and why the rest are absent is not known. The V and J calls and clone size are taken from that table; D and trimming were inferred from the DNA. In all, the sample holds around 150,000 clones, and about 76% of those were seen once. In total, the top ten clones hold approximately 4% of the sample.

The data stem from a study of cytomegalovirus exposure and HLA in healthy donors (dated by TCRdb to between 2016 and 2019). Some background on the complete study: In an earlier analysis of approximately 640 of the donors, 276 Gb of sequence data and about 110 million unique TCR beta sequences from about 179 million T cells were reported. Approximately 300 gigabases of sequencing data and 70 million to 95 million unique TCR sequences made up an early release that covered several hundred HLA-typed donors. The genetic ancestry cluster associated with self-reported Caucasian donors included over 80% of the 398 genotyped donors. The aim of the study was to test whether cataloging public T cell receptors could identify signatures of past pathogen exposure. The study profiled the T cell repertoires of under 850 subjects by immunosequencing and related them to cytomegalovirus serostatus. Along with the approximately 670-subject first cohort, a separate validation cohort of over a hundred different subjects was used. The study combined high-throughput TCR immunosequencing, statistical association of individual TCRs with disease status, and machine learning to predict cytomegalovirus infection status. A later analysis re-examined previously published TCR beta repertoires from more than 650 donors and added high-resolution HLA genotyping to investigate patterns of TCR occurrence. In the later analysis, no new phenotypic data were used to find candidate immune exposures; instead, reliance was placed on TCR beta sequences and their occurrence across donors. An earlier analysis of several hundred of the donors used high-throughput TCR beta sequencing to judge whether each TCR beta V gene segment behaved as functional or pseudogenic. Donor age, sex, ethnicity and CMV serostatus were compiled together with the repertoire data. In a later genetic analysis, genome-wide SNP genotypes for about three fifths of the roughly 670 donors were used, and that subset was treated as a discovery cohort. Every repertoire in the discovery cohort had been generated on one and the same sequencing platform. Class I and class II HLA loci were covered by the typing at four-digit resolution. Typing coverage differed by locus: A, B, C, DRB1 and DQB1 were typed in about 620-630 donors, DQA1 in 500 to 550, DPA1 in 600 to 610, and DPB1 in just under 490. A handful of DR-DQ haplotypes were handled as single units for association and clustering because linkage in the cohort was strong. Among some 400 genotyped donors of the cohort, an average of around 250,000 unique TCR beta nucleotide sequences was sequenced per donor, of which roughly 17% were non-productive. General findings and caveats noted by the study authors: When HLA alleles, especially DR and DQ, strongly co-occurred, TCR associations were difficult to assign to individual alleles. In a later analysis, several top co-occurrence clusters were reported to appear linked to parvovirus B19, influenza, CMV and Epstein-Barr virus. Correlated functional status among segregating V segments might reflect linkage disequilibrium, but an unknown experimental factor could not be ruled out. The study listed over 150 TCR beta chains as associated with cytomegalovirus. A further reported finding was that TCR beta sequences accurately predicted the HLA-A and HLA-B alleles for most subjects in the first cohort. The presence/absence analyses assumed that sequencing depth was roughly uniform across donors, and that assumption may not be true. According to a later genetic analysis, donors in an Asian-associated ancestry cluster had fewer N-insertions in productive TCRs than the approximately 670-donor mean. Most TCR sequences were seen in very few donors, while some public TCRs were found in many individuals. According to a later analysis, most CMV-associated TCR beta chains appeared to be HLA-restricted, and the HLA associations seemed to be driven largely by CMV exposure. In this cohort, only TCR beta chains were sequenced, and detectable features were limited by the absence of alpha or paired-chain data. Because HLA typing was unavailable for some donors at each locus, only the typed subset was used in association tests. A later analysis associated 17,000 or so TCR beta sequences with specific HLA alleles at a false discovery rate of 0.05. The 87-base-pair reads could not distinguish some IMGT-functional V segments, including TRBV6-2 and TRBV6-3, so those segments were excluded. Because counts were too low, fewer than 20 rarely observed V segments, including chromosome 9 orphons, were excluded from the earlier analysis of around 590 of the donors. A group of highly shared sequence variants was considered likely to be a technical artifact of the sequencing pipeline. V-gene and J-gene trimming of TCR beta chains was associated with a missense DCLRE1C variant in a later genetic analysis, and the association was replicated in an independent cohort. Compared with equally common non-associated chains, HLA-associated TCR beta chains in a later analysis were more clonally expanded and had lower generation probabilities. A few of the identified cytomegalovirus-associated TCR beta chains were confirmed in vitro to be specific for cytomegalovirus antigens. In both the original and validation cohorts, the classifier was reported to diagnose cytomegalovirus status with high specificity and sensitivity. Immune exposure information for the cohort was limited to CMV serostatus. The authors suggested that the approach could potentially be generalized to other disease states and immunological phenotypes. A later analysis found that TCR association rates varied across HLA loci, with DRB1 alleles showing the most associated TCRs and HLA-C alleles the fewest. In an earlier analysis of 587 of the donors, most TCR beta V segments were observed in productive rearrangements about 87% or about 30% of the time, broadly matching IMGT annotations.

This clonotype was sampled from a man between 18 and 35 years old in good health and CMV-seronegative. Sequences were obtained from PBMCs. Recombination connected TRBV7-3 to TRBJ2-2; no D gene call is confident. The sequenced DNA: TGTGCCAGCAGCTTACTTTCTAACACCGGGGAGCTGTTTTTT. It is translated as CASSLLSNTGELFF.